This paragraph covers one T cell receptor (beta chain) sequence. Its antigen remains unknown. Per germline, CDR1 LGHDT and CDR2 YNNKEL (reference sequence). The CDR3 sequence is 13 residues long. Trimming shortened V by 4 bases and J by 3 bases, and 10 bases separated the two germline ends. The data were taken from a study of CD8 T cells in Susac syndrome. Sequencing of TCR beta, carried out with a high-throughput approach, was applied to CD8+ and CD4+ T cells from the blood. TEMRA cells were enriched by FACS, while CD8+ and CD4+ T cells were obtained through a negative isolation that was performed magnetically. Study-level findings and limits: As acknowledged by the study, its TCR sequencing and HLA analysis included a relatively small number of individuals.

RNA amounts of roughly 0.45 to 1 ug underwent reverse transcription with random hexamers. Across 54 Vbeta and 13 Jbeta, TCR beta CDR3 was amplified with immunoSEQ multiplex PCR. TCRdb itself ran the immunoSEQ multiplex PCR reads through MiXCR, one entry per CDR3 protein. This sample carries nearly 200,000 distinct CDR3 sequences, 90% to 95% of them seen once, and the ten largest clones take 0.093%. This receptor was identified in a human donor with multiple sclerosis. The rearrangement joins TRBV3-1 to TRBJ2-7; perhaps TRBD1 as D (5 bases). Specimen: CD4+ T cells from PBMCs. CDR3 DNA sequence: TGTGCCAGCAGCCGGGCAGGGATCTACGAGCAGTACTTC. Its protein is CASSRAGIYEQYF.